A single sample is the source of the 21 T cell receptor beta chains below, sequenced in a study of shared clonotypes between healthy human individuals. Assay used: immunoSEQ multiplex PCR; TCRdb lists only in-frame clones, some missing. In the table there are some 1.5 million clones, 95% to 99% of which are singletons. The specimen was naive CD4+ T cells sorted from blood. This sample's subset: CD45RA+ positively selected. These receptors all stem from a man in his thirties or forties in good health.

This chain uses TRBV27 with TRBJ2-2; D call uncertain. This CDR3 spans 13 amino acids. V gave up 4 bases and J gave up 8 bases, with 11 bases separating them. Per the germline V gene, CDR1 is MNHEY and CDR2 is SMNVEV (reference sequence). The CDR3 DNA follows: TGTGCCAGCAGTTCCTCAGGACCTGGGGAGCTGTTTTTT. The encoded protein is CASSSSGPGELFF.

This rearrangement joins TRBV7-6 to TRBJ1-2, with TRBD1 matching 7 bases. Trimming took 3 bases from V and 7 from J; bases not matched to a gene: 26. Germline V gives CDR1 SGHVS, CDR2 FNYEAQ. There are 20 residues in the CDR3. Written as DNA, the CDR3 is TGTGCCAGCAGCTTCCTCCTTAGACAGGGTCTAAATCGATCCCGGTCTGGCTACACCTTC. This encodes CASSFLLRQGLNRSRSGYTF.

The rearrangement links TRBV29-1 to TRBJ2-7; perhaps TRBD2 as D (5 bases). V lost 7 bases and J 3 bases, leaving 10 bases between the germline ends. Germline CDR1 SQVTM, CDR2 ANQGSEA. This CDR3 is 11 amino acids long. This CDR3 reads CSARTDYEQYF. The CDR3 coding sequence is TGCAGCGCCAGGACTGACTACGAGCAGTACTTC.

The chain's CDR3 is CASSFGTVNSYEQYF. DNA for the CDR3: TGTGCCAGCAGCTTTGGGACCGTTAACTCCTACGAGCAGTACTTC. This sequence joins TRBV11-2 and TRBJ2-7; D assignment may be TRBD1 or TRBD2 (5 bases each). Germline assignment: CDR1 SGHAT and CDR2 FQNNGV. V was shortened by 3 bases and J by 0 bases, with 12 bases between the two germline ends. CDR3 size: 15 residues.

V usage is TRBV29-1 and J usage is TRBJ2-3, with 12 positions matching TRBD1. CDR1 is SQVTM and CDR2 is ANQGSEA in the germline V gene. This CDR3 contains 14 residues. The junction had 6 bases not matched to a gene; V was cut back by 6 bases and J by 5 bases. CDR3 region: CSVPGQGARDTQYF. The DNA for the CDR3 is TGCAGCGTGCCGGGACAGGGGGCAAGAGATACGCAGTATTTT.

Comments on this clone: Other DNA sequences in the same sample also yield this CDR3. The chain links TRBV5-1 to TRBJ2-7; D unresolved. CDR1 is SGHRS and CDR2 is YFSETQ in the germline V gene. This CDR3 spans 14 amino acids. V shed 0 bases and J shed 0 bases, with 7 bases lying between them. This CDR3 is CASSLVGSSYEQYF. In DNA, the CDR3 is TGCGCCAGCAGCTTGGTGGGCAGCTCCTACGAGCAGTACTTC. The full variable domain, completed using reference TRBV5-1 and TRBJ2-7, is KAGVTQTPRYLIKTRGQQVTLSCSPISGHRSVSWYQQTPGQGLQFLFEYFSETQRNKGNFPGRFSGRQFSNSRSEMNVSTLELGDSALYLCASSLVGSSYEQYFGPGTRLTVT.

V gene TRBV6-1 combines with J gene TRBJ2-7, with D tentatively TRBD2 (6 bases). V dropped 4 bases and J dropped 4 bases, with 14 bases sitting between them. The CDR3 is made up of 14 amino acids. The germline CDR1 and CDR2 sequences are MNHNS and SASEGT. CDR3 nucleotide sequence: TGTGCCAGCAGTGGAGACCTAGGGACTTACGAGCAGTACTTC. Encoded protein: CASSGDLGTYEQYF.

This rearrangement joins TRBV13 to TRBJ2-3; 8 bases line up with TRBD2. J was trimmed by 2 bases and V by 6 bases; bases with no gene match: 13. The CDR3 is 17 residues long. Germline CDR1 reads PRHDT; CDR2 reads FYEKMQ (reference sequence). The CDR3, as DNA: TGTGCCAGCAGGGAGAATCGGGGTAGCGGGGACACAGATACGCAGTATTTT. It translates to CASRENRGSGDTDTQYF.

The chain carries TRBV5-5 and TRBJ2-1; D is unresolved. Germline V CDR1 and CDR2: SGHKS, YYEKEE (reference sequence). The CDR3 is 16 amino acids. Trimming cost V 0 bases and J 8 bases, with 18 bases left between them. For the CDR3, the DNA is TGTGCCAGCAGCTTGGCCGTCTCAGTCTCGTCCTATGAGCAGTTCTTC. It yields the protein CASSLAVSVSSYEQFF.

This chain connects TRBV14 to TRBJ1-2; D may be TRBD1 (5 bases). This CDR3 contains 15 residues. V lost 1 base, J lost 8 bases, and 17 bases lay in between. CDR1 and CDR2 (germline): SGHDN, FVKESK. The CDR3 bases are TGTGCCAGCAGCCAAGTGTGGGGCGCACCTCAAGGCTACACCTTC. Translation gives CASSQVWGAPQGYTF.

V and J are TRBV2 and TRBJ2-6, with 10 bases fitting TRBD1. CDR1 is SNHLY and CDR2 is FYNNEI in the germline V gene. This CDR3 has 17 residues. After removal of 8 bases from V and 0 bases from J, the junction contained 7 bases not matched to a gene. CDR3 region: CASVRDRGVSGANVLTF. As DNA, the CDR3 is TGTGCCAGCGTCCGGGACAGGGGTGTCTCTGGGGCCAACGTCCTGACTTTC.

This clone is a singleton in its sample. The chain joins TRBV29-1 to TRBJ2-3, with TRBD2 as a possible D gene (8 bases). Germline CDR1 is SQVTM and CDR2 is ANQGSEA. CDR3 length equals 15 residues. V shed 6 bases and J shed 4 bases, with 20 bases lying between them. The CDR3, as DNA: TGCAGCGTCGGGAGGGGGCGATCGGGGTCAGATACGCAGTATTTT. Translation gives CSVGRGRSGSDTQYF.

The genes are TRBV5-1 and TRBJ2-7; no firm D call. This CDR3 has 14 residues. V was pared by 4 bases and J by 6 bases, with 17 bases between. Per the germline V gene, CDR1 is SGHRS and CDR2 is YFSETQ. The CDR3 is CASSVVLGSSEQYF. In DNA, the CDR3 is TGCGCCAGCAGCGTCGTTCTTGGGTCGAGCGAGCAGTACTTC.

This sequence joins TRBV9 and TRBJ2-7; 8 bases match TRBD1. Germline V gives CDR1 SGDLS, CDR2 YYNGEE. CDR3 length equals 15 residues. V gave up 0 bases and J gave up 3 bases; unmatched junction bases: 5. DNA for the CDR3: TGTGCCAGCAGCGTAGAGGACAGGGATTACTACGAGCAGTACTTC. Its protein is CASSVEDRDYYEQYF. The whole variable domain, remainder taken from reference TRBV9 and TRBJ2-7, is DSGVTQTPKHLITATGQRVTLRCSPRSGDLSVYWYQQSLDQGLQFLIQYYNGEERAKGNILERFSAQQFPDLHSELNLSSLELGDSALYFCASSVEDRDYYEQYFGPGTRLTVT.

In regard to this clone: The same CDR3 arises from other DNA sequences in this sample as well. This chain uses TRBV28 with TRBJ1-2, with D unclear. Per germline, CDR1 MDHEN and CDR2 SYDVKM. The CDR3 has 12 amino acids. The V and J ends lost 4 bases and 5 bases respectively, with 8 bases between them. The CDR3 reads CASSSRGYGYTF. CDR3 bases: TGTGCCAGCAGTTCCCGAGGTTATGGCTACACCTTC.

V is TRBV7-2 and J is TRBJ2-2; D is unresolved. The CDR3 has 13 amino acids. V was clipped by 1 base and J by 13 bases, with 13 bases between them. CDR1 is SGHTA, CDR2 FQGNSA, per germline. The CDR3 region has the DNA TGTGCCAGCAGCTTAGAACCTCAGAGAGGGCTGTTTTTT. Translated: CASSLEPQRGLFF.

This clone occurred a few times. J is TRBJ2-7 and V is TRBV28; possible D gene TRBD2, 5 bases. This CDR3 is built from 10 residues. V lost 8 bases to trimming and J lost 9 bases, with 11 bases between them. The germline V gene has CDR1 MDHEN and CDR2 SYDVKM. The CDR3 here is CASAGVGQYF. The CDR3 nucleotides are TGTGCCAGCGCCGGGGTGGGGCAGTACTTC.

In DNA, the CDR3 is TGTGCCACCAGCGATAGGAGGGGCAGCAATCAGCCCCAGCATTTT. Translated, it gives CATSDRRGSNQPQHF. The chain employs TRBV15 and TRBJ1-5, with a tentative D call TRBD1 (5 bases). From germline, CDR1 is LNHNV and CDR2 YYDKDF (reference sequence). The germline V and J ends were trimmed by 5 bases and 1 base, with 12 bases remaining between them. CDR3 size: 15 residues.

V and J are TRBV6-5 and TRBJ2-7; maybe TRBD1 (5 bases). Between the trimmed V and J ends, which lost 2 bases and 3 bases, there was a span of 11 bases. Germline lookup yields CDR1 MNHEY and CDR2 SVGAGI. The CDR3 sequence is 14 residues long. CDR3 sequence reads: CASSYASQGYEQYF. In nucleotides, the CDR3 is TGTGCCAGCAGTTACGCGAGTCAGGGCTACGAGCAGTACTTC.

This chain connects TRBV5-4 to TRBJ2-2, with a tentative D call TRBD2 (6 bases). Trimming removed 0 bases from V and 1 base from J, with 10 bases in between. The germline V gene encodes CDR1 SGHNT and CDR2 YYREEE (reference sequence). The CDR3 runs to 16 residues. The CDR3 nucleotides are TGTGCCAGCAGCTTGGCCGGGGGTATGAACACCGGGGAGCTGTTTTTT. Its translation: CASSLAGGMNTGELFF.

The chain joins TRBV11-3 to TRBJ2-3; TRBD1 might be the D (5 bases). V lost 3 bases, J lost 0 bases, and 16 bases lay in between. The CDR3 sequence is 17 residues long. The germline V gene encodes CDR1 SGHNT and CDR2 YENEEA. Written as DNA, the CDR3 is TGTGCCAGCAGCTTTAGGGGCGGCCCAGCTAGCACAGATACGCAGTATTTT. Translation: CASSFRGGPASTDTQYF. The full variable domain, with the rest looked up from reference TRBV11-3 and TRBJ2-3, is EAGVVQSPRYKIIEKKQPVAFWCNPISGHNTLYWYLQNLGQGPELLIRYENEEAVDDSQLPKDRFSAERLKGVDSTLKIQPAELGDSAVYLCASSFRGGPASTDTQYFGPGTRLTVL.